This TCR beta chain stems from a study of shared clonotypes between healthy human individuals (TCRdb year 2020). About the full investigation: The cohort comprised a couple of women and a few men aged 18 to 49 years. For each donor, CD4 naive and CD4 memory were each run on three plates, CD8 naive on two plates, and CD8 memory on one plate. Blood TCR repertoires of about five healthy adults were deeply sequenced to estimate repertoire size and the extent of clonotype sharing between individuals. To increase sequencing depth and limit assay-specific biases, different laboratories used diverse techniques to prepare libraries and sequence TCR repertoires. Between about 0.94 and 8.9 billion PBMCs per donor were obtained by leukapheresis. General study outcomes and caveats: Compared with non-shared clonotypes, clonotypes shared by all four sorted-subset donors had higher generation probabilities. Incomplete sequencing was indicated by rarefaction of sorted-subset datasets, despite the large sequencing depth. Based on pairwise subsampling, the degree of clonotype sharing among donors was expected to be affected by sequencing depth. When several donors were compared, the shared fraction of clonotypes was 5% to 6.5% for naive CD4, roughly 3.3% for naive CD8, 2% to 2.5% for memory CD4, and roughly 0.43% for memory CD8. Sampling was restricted to blood, and TCR repertoires in tissue are likely to differ from TCR repertoires in blood. The genetic and exposure-history diversity represented was limited by the small number of donors. Larger estimated clonotype richness was generally found for naive subsets than for memory subsets.

Sequences MNHEY (CDR1) and SVGAGI (CDR2) are obtained from the germline V gene. The CDR3, cysteine through phenylalanine, is 16 amino acids long. Here the CDR3 DNA is all that survives: 48 bases in frame from base 1. V and J lose 0 bases and 7 bases, and a span of 16 bases separates them. The donors were healthy, HIV-negative adults who had no recently reported acute infections or vaccinations. Every donor was a Caucasian adult living in Nashville, Tennessee, USA. CD4+ T cells were enriched by magnetic negative selection; naive cells were then positively selected on CD45RA, and the negative fraction formed the memory subset. After blood collection by leukapheresis, PBMCs were isolated using Ficoll-Histopaque density gradient centrifugation and then cryopreserved in the vapor phase of liquid nitrogen. Purity and quantity of every magnetically sorted T cell population were checked by analytical flow cytometry. Each sorted fraction had its genomic DNA isolated and then quantified by UV absorbance on a Nanodrop 2000c.

Using the deep immunoSEQ assay, TCR CDR3 regions were amplified from genomic DNA by multiplex PCR. Extracted genomic DNA from each cell subset was distributed evenly across all wells of several immunoSEQ 96-well plates, and each plate was treated as a replicate. For sorted subsets, each replicate PCR was loaded with roughly 0.2 ug genomic DNA, equivalent to 30,000 or so T cell genomes. Purified libraries were quantified with a Qubit 3.0 fluorometer, sized on a Bioanalyzer 2100, and re-quantified with the KAPA Library Quantification kit. A separate single-read 150-cycle Illumina NextSeq 550 flow cell was used to sequence each immunoSEQ 96-well plate. In the source study's methods: Because the immunoSEQ output held only junctional sequences and lacked quality scores, the filtering could not match the filtering applied to full-length reads. To assign V/J genes and CDR3, sequences were annotated against IMGT germline references using PyIR, a Python wrapper for IgBLAST v1.9. Reads were removed for weak V/J assignments (E-value above 1e-6), missing CDR3, stop codons, out-of-frame junctions, or ambiguous translated residues. V3J clonotypes were defined as sequences sharing the same inferred V gene, J gene, and CDR3 amino acid sequence. Percentage overlap between repertoires was calculated by dividing the number of shared unique clonotypes by the size of the smaller repertoire. Richness of each repertoire was evaluated using RTK rarefaction, the Chao1 estimator, and Recon v2.1 estimates of unobserved clonotypes. For all TCRbeta clonotypes obtained by the gDNA method from a few donors, generation probabilities were computed with OLGA. The immuneACCESS repertoire file appears here via TCRdb, limited to in-frame rearrangements. These files lack a portion of the clones; in checked studies, under half of the deficit traces to unresolved V genes, and the cause of the others is not known. V and J calls and clone size come straight from that table; D and trimming were deduced from the DNA. The sample table lists some 2.1 million clones, about 95% of them with a count of one. The ten largest clonotypes hold 0.13% of the sample.

Turning to this clone: No cognate antigen has been identified for it. No base quality values were provided; no much bigger clone lies one nucleotide off.

The clonotype originates from a man aged 18 to 35 in good health. The chain uses TRBV6-5 and TRBJ2-1, with TRBD1 tentatively as D gene (7 bases match). The sequenced sample was naive CD4+ T cells sorted from blood. This specimen's cell subset or site label, interpreted: CD45RA+ positively selected. The DNA sequence is as follows: TGTGCCAGCAGTTACTCGACGGCAGGGGGGAAGAATGAGCAGTTCTTC. Translated, it gives CASSYSTAGGKNEQFF.